This entry features one T cell receptor (beta chain) sequence. This clone appeared a single time. The antigen this receptor binds is unknown. Per-base quality was not reported, and no clone a single base away is much larger than it. The library relied on the immunoSEQ multiplex PCR assay. TCRdb re-hosts the immuneACCESS table, in-frame sequences only. Its copies lack some clones; in the studies checked, an unresolved V gene accounts for under half of them, and the cause for the rest is not known. This sample comprises about 75,000 clones, 95% to 98% of them detected only once. 0.25% to 0.3% of the sample is taken by the ten largest. Trimmed from V: 0 bases; trimmed from J: 1 base; junction bases lacking a gene match: 4. From the germline V gene, CDR1 is SGHVS and CDR2 is FNYEAQ. The CDR3 holds 16 amino acids from the cysteine to the phenylalanine. The CDR3 DNA has 48 bases and is translated from base 1.

These data belong to a study of technical replicates of blood from a handful of donors (TCRdb year 2017). The sequence derives from a human donor in good health. The chain employs TRBV7-6 and TRBJ2-5, with 8 bases aligning to TRBD2. The sequencing input was T cells isolated from PBMCs. CDR3 sequence: CASSLARTSLQETQYF. At the DNA level, the sequence is TGTGCCAGCAGCTTAGCCAGGACTAGCCTCCAAGAGACCCAGTACTTC.